One and the same sample provided the 14 T cell receptor beta chains below, sequenced in a study of T cell responses to AZD1222 COVID-19 vaccine. Generated by immunoSEQ multiplex PCR, the TCRdb table keeps only in-frame clones and is missing some. The data contain 75,000 to 100,000 clones, 85% to 90% of them singletons. Here the sequenced sample was peripheral blood, taken on day 0 of AZD1222 vaccination. The receptors here all came from an adult in good health.

The chain is built from TRBV15 and TRBJ2-7, with 8 bases fitting TRBD2. This CDR3 spans 14 amino acids. The ends lost 6 bases at V and 4 bases at J; junction bases unmatched: 8. CDR1 and CDR2 from the germline V gene are LNHNV and YYDKDF (reference sequence). In DNA form, the CDR3 reads TGTGCCACCAGTGAGCGGGGGTATGCGTACGAGCAGTACTTC. Protein sequence: CATSERGYAYEQYF.

V gene TRBV19 combines with J gene TRBJ2-7, with TRBD1 matching 10 bases. V shed 5 bases and J 2 bases; nucleotides not matched to a gene: 6. The germline V gene encodes CDR1 LNHDA and CDR2 SQIVND (reference sequence). This CDR3 spans 15 amino acids. CDR3 DNA sequence: TGTGCCAGTAGTCCTGACAGGGGGCAGACCTACGAGCAGTACTTC. It is translated as CASSPDRGQTYEQYF.

The chain employs TRBV4-3 and TRBJ2-7; TRBD2 matches 8 bases. This CDR3 comprises 14 residues. CDR1 is LGHNA and CDR2 is YSLEER in the germline V gene. Unmatched junction bases numbered 9, after V lost 4 bases and J lost 7 bases. CDR3 nucleotides: TGCGCCAGCAGCCGGACGGGAGGGCCTTCGGAGCAGTACTTC. Amino acids: CASSRTGGPSEQYF.

The rearrangement uses TRBV9 and TRBJ2-3; D is perhaps TRBD2 (5 bases). The CDR3 is 15 amino acids. Trimming took 0 bases from V and 3 from J, leaving 11 bases between them. The germline gives CDR1 SGDLS, CDR2 YYNGEE. This CDR3 reads CASSVEGAGTDTQYF. The CDR3 bases are TGTGCCAGCAGCGTAGAGGGAGCAGGTACAGATACGCAGTATTTT.

This sequence joins TRBV28 and TRBJ1-1, with D maybe TRBD1 (6 bases). V lost 10 bases, J lost 5 bases, and 14 bases lay in between. This CDR3 has 12 residues. Germline CDR1 and CDR2: MDHEN and SYDVKM. The CDR3: CATRTARTEAFF. Written as DNA, the CDR3 is TGTGCCACCCGGACAGCACGGACTGAAGCTTTCTTT.

The chain recombines TRBV11-3 with TRBJ2-2; 7 nucleotides agree with TRBD2. The V and J ends lost 5 bases and 5 bases, in that order; junction bases with no gene match: 2. This CDR3 contains 13 residues. The germline gives CDR1 SGHNT, CDR2 YENEEA. The CDR3 DNA is TGTGCCAGCAGCCCGCGGGAGACCGGGGAGCTGTTTTTT. Its translation is CASSPRETGELFF.

This chain links TRBV28 with TRBJ1-2; 10 bases match TRBD1. The CDR3 sequence is 16 residues long. Losses at the gene ends were 3 bases for V and 6 bases for J; bases not matched to a gene: 10. CDR1 and CDR2 (germline): MDHEN, SYDVKM. The CDR3 region is CASSFPVGTGAHGYTF. The CDR3 DNA follows: TGTGCCAGCAGTTTCCCAGTCGGGACAGGGGCCCATGGCTACACCTTC.

The CDR3 protein is CASSSPTGSPYEQYF. CDR3 DNA: TGTGCCAGCAGCTCGCCAACAGGGTCTCCCTACGAGCAGTACTTC. The chain carries TRBV5-6 and TRBJ2-7, with a possible D match to TRBD1 (6 bases). CDR1 is SGHDT, CDR2 YYEEEE, per germline. The CDR3 contains 15 residues. V lost 3 bases and J lost 2, with 15 bases in between.

This clone was observed a handful of times. This chain connects TRBV3-1 (or the pseudogene TRBV3-2) to TRBJ2-6; 10 bases align to TRBD2. In germline, CDR1 is LGHDT, CDR2 YNNKEL (reference sequence). The CDR3 length is 18 residues. V lost 3 bases and J lost 4; bases outside the gene matches: 9. The chain's CDR3 is CASSQLPGLASGANVLTF. The CDR3 coding sequence is TGTGCCAGCAGCCAGTTACCGGGACTAGCGAGCGGGGCCAACGTCCTGACTTTC.

This clone has a single count. This chain links TRBV18 with TRBJ2-5; D is unclear. The CDR3 totals 14 residues. Trimming removed 0 bases from V and 3 bases from J, with 8 bases in between. Germline V gene sequence: CDR1 KGHSH, CDR2 LQKENI. The CDR3 here is CASSPPGSEETQYF. The CDR3 bases are TGTGCCAGCTCACCACCGGGGTCGGAAGAGACCCAGTACTTC.

The V call is TRBV10-3, the J call TRBJ1-2, with D perhaps TRBD1 (5 bases). This CDR3 contains 14 residues. V lost 3 bases to trimming and J lost 3 bases, with 11 bases between them. Germline assignment: CDR1 ENHRY and CDR2 SYGVKD. DNA of the CDR3: TGTGCCATCAGTGATGACAGCCTAGACTATGGCTACACCTTC. Protein product: CAISDDSLDYGYTF.

The sample holds one count of this clone. This sequence joins TRBV21-1 and TRBJ2-1. TRBV21-1 is an annotated pseudogene. The CDR3 has 21 amino acids. The CDR3, as DNA: TGTGCCAGCAGTCGCCCATCTTCCGCGGACCCTCCTTCAAGCTCCTACAATGAGCAGTTCTTC. Translation gives CASSRPSSADPPSSSYNEQFF.

The chain recombines TRBV7-9 with TRBJ2-5; perhaps D is TRBD1 or TRBD2 (5 bases each). V dropped 3 bases and J dropped 4 bases, with 12 bases sitting between them. Per germline, CDR1 SEHNR and CDR2 FQNEAQ (reference sequence). The CDR3 is 14 amino acids. This CDR3 reads CASSFGGSLETQYF. CDR3 DNA sequence: TGTGCCAGCAGCTTTGGGGGTAGCTTAGAGACCCAGTACTTC.

The V call is TRBV7-9, the J call TRBJ1-2, with 7 positions matching TRBD1. The CDR3 extends over 16 amino acids. Trimming cost V 2 bases and J 6 bases; bases outside gene matches: 12. Germline CDR1 SEHNR, CDR2 FQNEAQ (reference sequence). CDR3 DNA sequence: TGTGCCAGCAGCTTATCCAAACACAGGGGAGACGATGGCTACACCTTC. Its protein product is CASSLSKHRGDDGYTF.